These 30 T cell receptor beta chains originate from one sample sequenced in a study of identifying expanded T cells in peripheral blood. Assay: immunoSEQ multiplex PCR; the TCRdb copy retains only in-frame clones and omits some. The sample shows some 100,000 clones, approximately 88% of them seen only once. Sample: blood. The receptors here all came from a person between 18 and 70 years old in good health.

The rearrangement links TRBV6-4 to TRBJ2-3; 8 bases are shared with TRBD2. V lost 0 bases and J lost 8; bases outside the gene matches: 4. This CDR3 comprises 14 residues. Germline CDR1 and CDR2: MRHNA and SNTAGT. CDR3 sequence reads: CASSDSGLGGTQYF. The CDR3 nucleotides are TGTGCCAGCAGTGACTCGGGACTAGGAGGTACGCAGTATTTT.

The chain uses TRBV6-6 and TRBJ2-3; tentative D call: TRBD2 (7 bases). CDR1 is MNHNY, CDR2 SVGAGI, per germline (reference sequence). The CDR3 contains 13 residues. V was cut by 4 bases and J by 4 bases, with 9 bases left in between. CDR3 loop: CASSWGGPDTQYF. For the CDR3, the DNA is TGTGCCAGCAGTTGGGGGGGGCCAGATACGCAGTATTTT.

The CDR3 sequence is CASSPGQRYGYTF. CDR3 nucleotide sequence: TGTGCCAGCAGCCCAGGACAGCGCTATGGCTACACCTTC. This chain uses TRBV7-9 with TRBJ1-2, with D possibly matching TRBD1 (6 bases). Germline V CDR1 and CDR2: SEHNR, FQNEAQ (reference sequence). Trimming stripped 5 bases from V and 4 bases from J, with 11 bases between. The CDR3 contains 13 residues. Combining the CDR3 with reference TRBV7-9 and TRBJ1-2 gives the whole variable domain DTGVSQNPRHKITKRGQNVTFRCDPISEHNRLYWYRQTLGQGPEFLTYFQNEAQLEKSRLLSDRFSAERPKGSFSTLEIQRTEQGDSAMYLCASSPGQRYGYTFGSGTRLTVV.

Of note for this clone: Other DNA sequences of this sample code for an identical CDR3. The chain links TRBV7-9 to TRBJ1-2; 7 bases are a match to TRBD1. Germline V lookup: CDR1 SEHNR, CDR2 FQNEAQ (reference sequence). This CDR3 has 15 residues. V was pared by 1 base and J by 2 bases, with 4 bases of the junction left unmatched. CDR3 loop: CASSLGTGENYGYTF. CDR3 coding DNA: TGTGCCAGCAGCTTAGGAACAGGGGAGAACTATGGCTACACCTTC.

This clone was recorded only once. This chain links TRBV18 with TRBJ2-7, with D perhaps TRBD2 (5 bases). V lost 2 bases and J 0 bases, leaving 11 bases between the germline ends. Germline CDR1 KGHSH, CDR2 LQKENI. This CDR3 is built from 15 residues. The CDR3 is CASSPNAGFSYEQYF. The CDR3 DNA sequence: TGTGCCAGCTCACCAAATGCGGGTTTCTCCTACGAGCAGTACTTC.

The gene calls are TRBV18 and TRBJ2-3, with D possibly TRBD2 on 6 matching bases. The CDR3 runs 14 residues. Trimming pared 2 bases from V and 4 bases from J, leaving 10 bases between. Germline CDR1 is KGHSH and CDR2 is LQKENI. Here the CDR3 DNA reads TGTGCCAGCTCACCAGGGACTGGGGCAGATACGCAGTATTTT. This encodes CASSPGTGADTQYF.

The chain recombines TRBV11-2 with TRBJ1-1; unclear D gene. Germline V gene sequence: CDR1 SGHAT, CDR2 FQNNGV. The CDR3 is made up of 12 amino acids. The germline V and J ends were trimmed by 5 bases and 1 base, with 5 bases remaining between them. The CDR3 bases are TGTGCCAGCAGCCTTTGGAACACTGAAGCTTTCTTT. Residues: CASSLWNTEAFF.

The gene calls are TRBV9 and TRBJ1-3; D is unclear. Trimming took 3 bases from V and 0 from J, leaving 4 bases between them. Per the germline V gene, CDR1 is SGDLS and CDR2 is YYNGEE. The CDR3 consists of 13 residues. This CDR3 reads CASSASSGNTIYF. CDR3 nucleotide sequence: TGTGCCAGCAGCGCGAGCTCTGGAAACACCATATATTTT. The full variable domain, its missing parts supplied by reference TRBV9 and TRBJ1-3, is DSGVTQTPKHLITATGQRVTLRCSPRSGDLSVYWYQQSLDQGLQFLIQYYNGEERAKGNILERFSAQQFPDLHSELNLSSLELGDSALYFCASSASSGNTIYFGEGSWLTVV.

The rearrangement joins TRBV4-2 to TRBJ1-5; 9 nucleotides agree with TRBD1. V lost 4 bases and J lost 3; bases outside the gene matches: 7. The CDR3 loop spans 16 amino acids. Germline lookup yields CDR1 LGHNA and CDR2 YNFKEQ. The CDR3 bases are TGTGCCAGCAGCCCCCGGTGGGACAGGGACAATCAGCCCCAGCATTTT. Translation: CASSPRWDRDNQPQHF.

The chain couples TRBV10-3 to TRBJ2-7; TRBD1 agrees at 8 bases. The germline V gene encodes CDR1 ENHRY and CDR2 SYGVKD. The CDR3 runs to 14 residues. J lost 0 bases, V lost 4 bases, and 2 bases had no gene match. The CDR3 loop reads CAISGQGPSYEQYF. CDR3 coding DNA: TGTGCCATCAGTGGACAGGGGCCCTCCTACGAGCAGTACTTC.

This rearrangement joins TRBV29-1 to TRBJ2-2; 10 bases line up with TRBD2. Germline CDR1 SQVTM, CDR2 ANQGSEA. The CDR3 extends over 13 amino acids. V dropped 8 bases and J dropped 6; count of bases not matched to a gene: 6. CDR3: CSIAGGLPGELFF. CDR3 DNA sequence: TGCAGCATAGCGGGGGGTCTTCCCGGGGAGCTGTTTTTT.

This rearrangement joins TRBV30 to TRBJ2-3; TRBD1 matches 7 bases. This CDR3 has 13 residues. Per the germline V gene, CDR1 is GTSNPN and CDR2 is SVGIG (reference sequence). V trimming: 3 bases; J trimming: 10 bases; junction bases outside the gene matches: 10. CDR3 protein: CAWSAQGPDAQYF. In nucleotides, the CDR3 is TGTGCCTGGAGCGCACAGGGGCCGGATGCGCAGTATTTT.

This chain connects TRBV19 to TRBJ1-1; D unresolved. Per germline, CDR1 LNHDA and CDR2 SQIVND (reference sequence). CDR3 size: 17 residues. V lost 0 bases to trimming and J lost 4 bases, with 18 bases between them. DNA of the CDR3: TGTGCCAGTAGTATAGATTATTTGGGAAGGATGGGCACTGAAGCTTTCTTT. Translation gives CASSIDYLGRMGTEAFF. Full variable domain (missing parts from reference TRBV19 and TRBJ1-1): DGGITQSPKYLFRKEGQNVTLSCEQNLNHDAMYWYRQDPGQGLRLIYYSQIVNDFQKGDIAEGYSVSREKKESFPLTVTSAQKNPTAFYLCASSIDYLGRMGTEAFFGQGTRLTVV.

This clone was counted a single time. The gene calls are TRBV27 and TRBJ2-5; no clear D gene. The V and J ends lost 4 bases and 7 bases respectively, with 16 bases between them. Germline V gene lookup returns CDR1 MNHEY and CDR2 SMNVEV (reference sequence). This CDR3 has 14 residues. The CDR3, as DNA: TGTGCCAGCAGTTCCTCAATGGGGTTGTCGACCCAGTACTTC. Translation gives CASSSSMGLSTQYF.

The V and J genes are TRBV7-9 and TRBJ1-4; no reliable D call. Germline values: CDR1 SEHNR, CDR2 FQNEAQ (reference sequence). With 5 bases removed from V and 8 bases from J, the gap between germline ends came to 9 bases. This CDR3 comprises 12 residues. DNA for the CDR3: TGTGCCAGCAGCCCCGGAGTAGAAAAACTGTTTTTT. The encoded protein is CASSPGVEKLFF.

The chain links TRBV10-3 to TRBJ2-7; D uncertain. V lost 6 bases and J 0 bases, leaving 3 bases between the germline ends. The CDR3 is made up of 11 amino acids. Per the germline V gene, CDR1 is ENHRY and CDR2 is SYGVKD. CDR3 DNA: TGTGCCATCAGCGACTCCTACGAGCAGTACTTC. Translated, it gives CAISDSYEQYF.

The rearrangement links TRBV19 to TRBJ1-2, with a possible D match to TRBD1 (5 bases). Trimming removed 0 bases from V and 5 bases from J, with 16 bases in between. The CDR3 is made up of 16 amino acids. CDR1 and CDR2 from the germline V gene are LNHDA and SQIVND (reference sequence). CDR3 bases: TGTGCCAGTAGTATAGATCTGGGAGGGGCTCGGTATGGCTACACCTTC. The encoded protein is CASSIDLGGARYGYTF.

This clone appeared a single time. The rearrangement links TRBV5-4 to TRBJ1-2; TRBD1 matches at 7 bases. Trimming cost V 3 bases and J 4 bases; bases outside gene matches: 6. The CDR3 runs to 14 residues. Germline assignment: CDR1 SGHNT and CDR2 YYREEE (reference sequence). Here the CDR3 DNA reads TGTGCCAGCAGCTCGCCGACAGGGAGCTATGGCTACACCTTC. It specifies CASSSPTGSYGYTF.

The chain combines TRBV7-9 with TRBJ2-5, with D hard to call. The CDR3 covers 16 residues. Trimming left V 1 base short and J 4 bases short, with 16 bases between. Germline V gene data show CDR1 as SEHNR and CDR2 as FQNEAQ (reference sequence). This CDR3 is CASSLEWQLVGETQYF. The CDR3 coding sequence is TGTGCCAGCAGCTTAGAGTGGCAGCTGGTGGGAGAGACCCAGTACTTC.

CDR3 DNA: TGTGCCAGCAGTCGCGGGGGCAGGGGAAGTACAGATACGCAGTATTTT. This codes for CASSRGGRGSTDTQYF. The chain is built from TRBV5-4 and TRBJ2-3; TRBD2 might be the D (7 bases). Trimming pared 5 bases from V and 3 bases from J, leaving 19 bases between. There are 16 residues in the CDR3. Germline CDR1 SGHNT, CDR2 YYREEE (reference sequence). Looking up the rest from reference TRBV5-4 and TRBJ2-3 gives the full variable domain: ETGVTQSPTHLIKTRGQQVTLRCSSQSGHNTVSWYQQALGQGPQFIFQYYREEENGRGNFPPRFSGLQFPNYSSELNVNALELDDSALYLCASSRGGRGSTDTQYFGPGTRLTVL.

This chain joins TRBV18 and TRBJ2-1; 10 bases map to TRBD1. Trimming took 6 bases from V and 9 from J; bases not matched to a gene: 11. The CDR3 contains 15 residues. Per the germline V gene, CDR1 is KGHSH and CDR2 is LQKENI. This CDR3 reads CASSQGTGELGEQFF. The CDR3 DNA reads as TGTGCCAGCTCTCAAGGGACAGGGGAGCTTGGTGAGCAGTTCTTC.

This chain uses TRBV4-3 with TRBJ2-7; the D gene is possibly TRBD2 (7 bases). Trimming stripped 1 base from V and 5 bases from J, with 12 bases between. Looked up from germline, CDR1 is LGHNA and CDR2 is YSLEER. This CDR3 comprises 14 residues. The CDR3 region is CASSQGGGGHEQYF. CDR3 in DNA: TGCGCCAGCAGCCAAGGGGGCGGGGGCCACGAGCAGTACTTC.

The chain recombines TRBV7-9 with TRBJ2-7; TRBD1 is a possible D gene (6 bases). The CDR3 extends over 14 amino acids. Trimming took off 3 bases at V and 5 bases at J, with 14 bases between the two ends. Germline CDR1 reads SEHNR; CDR2 reads FQNEAQ (reference sequence). CDR3 DNA sequence: TGTGCCAGCAGCTTTACAGGGCCCCTGGACGAGCAGTACTTC. Its protein is CASSFTGPLDEQYF.

The V gene is TRBV30, the J gene TRBJ2-5; a possible D gene is TRBD1 (5 bases). Germline V gene sequence: CDR1 GTSNPN, CDR2 SVGIG (reference sequence). Trimming pared 3 bases from V and 1 base from J, leaving 12 bases between. The CDR3 consists of 14 residues. In nucleotides, the CDR3 is TGTGCCTGGAGGCATTTCAGGGTCCAAGAGACCCAGTACTTC. Translated, it gives CAWRHFRVQETQYF.

This clone has a handful of counts. Here the CDR3 DNA reads TGTGCCAGCAGCTTAGCGGGAGGGAGCGGGGCACCCCTCCACTTT. Translation: CASSLAGGSGAPLHF. The gene calls are TRBV7-8 and TRBJ1-6; D gene ambiguous. V was shortened by 0 bases and J by 11 bases, with 14 bases between the two germline ends. Germline CDR1 SGHVS, CDR2 FQNEAQ. This CDR3 is 15 amino acids long.

The V and J genes are TRBV7-8 and TRBJ2-2, with D perhaps given as TRBD1 or TRBD2 (6 bases each). The CDR3 sequence is 15 residues long. Germline CDR1 SGHVS, CDR2 FQNEAQ. V lost 5 bases and J lost 7, with 17 bases in between. The CDR3 spells CASSNGGLGSGELFF. The CDR3 bases are TGTGCCAGCAGCAATGGGGGGCTGGGAAGCGGGGAGCTGTTTTTT.

The V and J genes are TRBV5-1 and TRBJ1-2; D is ambiguous. This CDR3 is 13 amino acids long. Between the trimmed V and J ends, which lost 2 bases and 2 bases, there was a span of 7 bases. Germline V gene sequence: CDR1 SGHRS, CDR2 YFSETQ. The chain's CDR3 is CASSFGENYGYTF. The CDR3 DNA follows: TGCGCCAGCAGCTTTGGCGAGAACTATGGCTACACCTTC.

The J gene is TRBJ2-3, the V gene TRBV9; D is uncertain. Trimming cost V 1 base and J 2 bases, with 5 bases left between them. Germline V lookup: CDR1 SGDLS, CDR2 YYNGEE. The CDR3 loop spans 13 amino acids. This CDR3 reads CASSVTPTDTQYF. The DNA for the CDR3 is TGTGCCAGCAGCGTAACGCCCACAGATACGCAGTATTTT.

J is TRBJ1-1 and V is TRBV11-1; 7 bases match TRBD1. CDR1 and CDR2 (germline): SGHAT, FQDESV (reference sequence). V lost 6 bases to trimming and J lost 11 bases; unmatched junction nucleotides: 9. The CDR3 length is 12 residues. CDR3: CASSHRDSRAFF. Here the CDR3 DNA reads TGTGCCAGCAGTCATCGGGACAGTAGGGCTTTCTTT.

There are a few counts of this clone. DNA for the CDR3: TGTGCCACCAGCAGAGACGTACAGCCCCAGCATTTT. This translates into CATSRDVQPQHF. The V gene is TRBV15, the J gene TRBJ1-5; D gene unclear. Germline CDR1 reads LNHNV; CDR2 reads YYDKDF (reference sequence). V gave up 0 bases and J gave up 7 bases, with 4 bases separating them. The CDR3 is 12 residues long.